This T cell receptor (beta chain) was retrieved from a study of cytomegalovirus exposure and HLA in healthy donors. Study-level results: In a later analysis, HLA-associated TCR beta chains were more clonally expanded than equally common others. An analysis that came later showed most CMV-associated TCR beta chains appearing HLA-restricted.

On this clone: Its matching antigen is unknown.

Primers for the PCR totalled 60 Vbeta and 13 Jbeta. Libraries were prepared by immunoSEQ multiplex PCR; TCRdb keeps only in-frame clonotypes and omits some of them. This sample yields about 110,000 clones, of which around three quarters are seen a single time; under 6.5% belongs to the top ten. The CDR3 is 14 residues long. Trimming pared 4 bases from V and 3 bases from J, leaving 10 bases between. Looked up from germline, CDR1 is SEHNR and CDR2 is FQNEAQ (reference sequence). This receptor was obtained from a woman aged 45-65 years in good health and CMV-seropositive. Sequencing was performed on PBMCs. The chain joins TRBV7-9 to TRBJ1-5; the D gene is possibly TRBD1 (5 bases). The CDR3 nucleotides are TGTGCCAGCAGCTCCGACAGAGACAATCAGCCCCAGCATTTT. This sequence encodes CASSSDRDNQPQHF. The whole variable domain, filled in from reference TRBV7-9 and TRBJ1-5, reads DTGVSQNPRHKITKRGQNVTFRCDPISEHNRLYWYRQTLGQGPEFLTYFQNEAQLEKSRLLSDRFSAERPKGSFSTLEIQRTEQGDSAMYLCASSSDRDNQPQHFGDGTRLSIL.